The sequence of this TCR beta chain was determined in a study of shared clonotypes between healthy human individuals. TCRdb keeps only in-frame clones here, not all; method: immunoSEQ multiplex PCR. This sample carries around 700,000 clones, approximately 74% of them seen once, and the ten largest clones take roughly 1.7%. V was clipped by 5 bases and J by 1 base, with 8 bases between them. The CDR3 covers 12 residues. Germline CDR1 and CDR2: SQVTM and ANQGSEA. What was sequenced was memory CD4+ T cells sorted from blood. Noted subset: CD45RA-negative fraction. The sequence was collected from a woman aged 30 to 39 in good health. V usage is TRBV29-1 and J usage is TRBJ1-1, with D unclear. CDR3 residues: CSVKPANTEAFF. Here the CDR3 DNA reads TGCAGCGTTAAGCCCGCGAACACTGAAGCTTTCTTT.